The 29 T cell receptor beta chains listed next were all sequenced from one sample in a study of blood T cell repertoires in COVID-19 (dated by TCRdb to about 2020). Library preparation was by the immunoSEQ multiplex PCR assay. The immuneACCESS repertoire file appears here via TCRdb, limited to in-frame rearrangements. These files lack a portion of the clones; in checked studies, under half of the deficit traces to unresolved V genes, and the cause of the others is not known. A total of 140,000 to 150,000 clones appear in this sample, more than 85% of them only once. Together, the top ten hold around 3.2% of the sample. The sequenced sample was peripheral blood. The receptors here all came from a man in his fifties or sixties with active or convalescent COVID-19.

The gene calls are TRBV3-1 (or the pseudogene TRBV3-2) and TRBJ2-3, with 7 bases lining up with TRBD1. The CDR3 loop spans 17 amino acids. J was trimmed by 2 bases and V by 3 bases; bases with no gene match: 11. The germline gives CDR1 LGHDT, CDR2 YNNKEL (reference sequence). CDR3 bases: TGTGCCAGCAGCCAGGATGAAGGGGACAGAGACACAGATACGCAGTATTTT. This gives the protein CASSQDEGDRDTDTQYF.

This CDR3 is CSAIDRGLNTEAFF. As DNA, the CDR3 is TGCAGCGCTATCGACAGGGGACTAAACACTGAAGCTTTCTTT. V is TRBV29-1 and J is TRBJ1-1; 8 bases map to TRBD1. The germline V gene encodes CDR1 SQVTM and CDR2 ANQGSEA. The CDR3 runs to 14 residues. The J segment lost 2 bases and the V segment lost 7 bases, leaving 9 bases of the junction unmatched. The whole variable domain, filled in from reference TRBV29-1 and TRBJ1-1, reads SAVISQKPSRDICQRGTSLTIQCQVDSQVTMMFWYRQQPGQSLTLIATANQGSEATYESGFVIDKFPISRPNLTFSTLTVSNMSPEDSSIYLCSAIDRGLNTEAFFGQGTRLTVV.

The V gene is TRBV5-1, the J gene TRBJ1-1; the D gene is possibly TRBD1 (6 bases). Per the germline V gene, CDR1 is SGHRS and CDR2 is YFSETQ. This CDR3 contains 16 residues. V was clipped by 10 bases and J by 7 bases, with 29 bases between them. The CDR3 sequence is CARRPGGGFRTDEAFF. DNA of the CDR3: TGCGCCCGCCGCCCCGGGGGGGGTTTCCGGACAGATGAAGCTTTCTTT.

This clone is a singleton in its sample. The CDR3 is CASSLRQGPNEKLFF. In DNA form, the CDR3 reads TGTGCCAGCAGCCTTAGACAGGGCCCTAATGAAAAACTGTTTTTT. The rearrangement uses TRBV7-2 and TRBJ1-4, with 7 bases that match TRBD1. The J segment lost 3 bases and the V segment lost 5 bases, leaving 6 bases of the junction unmatched. The CDR3 totals 15 residues. In germline, CDR1 is SGHTA, CDR2 FQGNSA.

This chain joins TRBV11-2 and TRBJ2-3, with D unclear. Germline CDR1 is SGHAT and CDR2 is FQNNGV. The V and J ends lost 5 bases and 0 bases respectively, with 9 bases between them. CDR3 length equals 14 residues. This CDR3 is CASSPQYSTDTQYF. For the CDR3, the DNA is TGTGCCAGCAGCCCCCAGTATAGCACAGATACGCAGTATTTT.

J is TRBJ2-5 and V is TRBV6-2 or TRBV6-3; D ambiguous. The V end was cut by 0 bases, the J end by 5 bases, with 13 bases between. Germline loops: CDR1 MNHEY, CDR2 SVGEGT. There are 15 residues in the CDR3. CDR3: CASSYSRFTLETQYF. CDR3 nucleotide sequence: TGTGCCAGCAGTTACTCTCGATTTACATTGGAGACCCAGTACTTC.

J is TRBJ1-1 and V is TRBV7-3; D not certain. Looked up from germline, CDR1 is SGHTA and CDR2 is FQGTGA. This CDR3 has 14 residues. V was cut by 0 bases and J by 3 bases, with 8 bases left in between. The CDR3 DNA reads TGTGCCAGCAGCTTAACCGGTCGGGACACTGAAGCTTTCTTT. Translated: CASSLTGRDTEAFF.

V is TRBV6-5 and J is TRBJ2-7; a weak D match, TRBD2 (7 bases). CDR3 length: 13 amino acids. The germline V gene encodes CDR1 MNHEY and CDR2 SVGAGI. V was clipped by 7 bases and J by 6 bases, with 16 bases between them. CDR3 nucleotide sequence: TGTGCCAGCACCGGAGGGGGGGCAGGCGAGCAGTACTTC. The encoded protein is CASTGGGAGEQYF.

DNA of the CDR3: TGTGCCAGCAGTTACTCGTTGGGACAGGGAAACACTGAAGCTTTCTTT. It is translated as CASSYSLGQGNTEAFF. This chain uses TRBV6-5 with TRBJ1-1; TRBD1 agrees at 9 bases. Germline CDR1 and CDR2: MNHEY and SVGAGI. With 0 bases clipped from V and 2 bases from J, the junction kept 4 bases outside the gene matches. This CDR3 region has 16 residues.

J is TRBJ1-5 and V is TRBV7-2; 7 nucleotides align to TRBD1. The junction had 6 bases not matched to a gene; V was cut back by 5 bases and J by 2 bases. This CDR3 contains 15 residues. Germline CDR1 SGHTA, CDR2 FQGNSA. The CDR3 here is CASSPGRGGNQPQHF. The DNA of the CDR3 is TGTGCCAGCAGCCCCGGCAGGGGGGGCAATCAGCCCCAGCATTTT.

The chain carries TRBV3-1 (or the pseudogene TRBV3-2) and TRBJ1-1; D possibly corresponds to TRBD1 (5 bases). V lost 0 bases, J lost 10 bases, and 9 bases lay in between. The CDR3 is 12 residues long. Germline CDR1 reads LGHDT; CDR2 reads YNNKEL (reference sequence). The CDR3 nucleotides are TGTGCCAGCAGCCAAGACGGGGGAAGAGCTTTCTTT. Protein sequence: CASSQDGGRAFF.

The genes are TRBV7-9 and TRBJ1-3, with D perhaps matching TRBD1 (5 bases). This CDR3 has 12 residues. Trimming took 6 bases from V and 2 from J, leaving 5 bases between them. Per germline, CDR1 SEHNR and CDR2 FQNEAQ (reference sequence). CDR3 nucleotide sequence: TGTGCCAGCAGGGGGCCTGGAAACACCATATATTTT. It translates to CASRGPGNTIYF.

The CDR3, as DNA: TGTGCCAGCAGCCTCGGTTCCCGGGGGAGGGTGGAGACCCAGTACTTC. It yields the protein CASSLGSRGRVETQYF. V usage is TRBV7-2 and J usage is TRBJ2-5; 7 bases map to TRBD2. J lost 5 bases, V lost 5 bases, and 14 bases had no gene match. The CDR3 totals 16 residues. Germline CDR1 is SGHTA and CDR2 is FQGNSA.

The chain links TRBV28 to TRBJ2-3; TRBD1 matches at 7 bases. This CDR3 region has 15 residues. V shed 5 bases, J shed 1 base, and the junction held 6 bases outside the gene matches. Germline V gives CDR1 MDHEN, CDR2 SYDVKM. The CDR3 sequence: CASSTRDRGTDTQYF. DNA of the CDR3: TGTGCCAGCAGTACAAGGGACAGAGGCACAGATACGCAGTATTTT.

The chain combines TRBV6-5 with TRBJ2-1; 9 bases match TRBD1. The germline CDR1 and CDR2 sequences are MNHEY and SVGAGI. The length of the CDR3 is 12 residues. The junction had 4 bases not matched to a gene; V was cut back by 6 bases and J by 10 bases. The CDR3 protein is CASRTTGGEQFF. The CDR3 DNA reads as TGTGCCAGCAGAACCACAGGGGGCGAGCAGTTCTTC.

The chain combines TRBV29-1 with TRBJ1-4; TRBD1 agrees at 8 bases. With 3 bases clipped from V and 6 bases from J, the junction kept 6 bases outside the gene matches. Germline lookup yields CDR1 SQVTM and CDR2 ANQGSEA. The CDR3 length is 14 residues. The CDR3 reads CSVEFQGAHEKLFF. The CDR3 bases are TGCAGCGTTGAGTTCCAGGGGGCGCATGAAAAACTGTTTTTT.

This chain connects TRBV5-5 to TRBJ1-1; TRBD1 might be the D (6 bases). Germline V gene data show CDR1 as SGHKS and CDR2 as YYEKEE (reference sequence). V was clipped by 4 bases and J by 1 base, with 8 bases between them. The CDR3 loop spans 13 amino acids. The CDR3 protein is CASSMGQNTEAFF. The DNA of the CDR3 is TGTGCCAGCAGCATGGGACAGAACACTGAAGCTTTCTTT.

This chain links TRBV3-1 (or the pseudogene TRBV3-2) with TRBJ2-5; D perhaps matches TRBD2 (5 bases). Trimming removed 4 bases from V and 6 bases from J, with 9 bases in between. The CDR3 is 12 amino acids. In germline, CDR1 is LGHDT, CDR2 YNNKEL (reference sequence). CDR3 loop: CASSPLGQTQYF. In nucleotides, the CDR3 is TGTGCCAGCAGCCCACTAGGACAGACCCAGTACTTC.

The CDR3 loop reads CASSLRATGGVDTQYF. The DNA of the CDR3 is TGTGCCAGCAGCTTACGGGCCACAGGGGGAGTGGATACGCAGTATTTT. The V call is TRBV7-9, the J call TRBJ2-3; TRBD1 agrees at 8 bases. This CDR3 region has 16 residues. Germline V lookup: CDR1 SEHNR, CDR2 FQNEAQ (reference sequence). Unmatched junction bases numbered 10, after V lost 2 bases and J lost 6 bases. Full variable domain (rest looked up from reference TRBV7-9 and TRBJ2-3): DTGVSQNPRHKITKRGQNVTFRCDPISEHNRLYWYRQTLGQGPEFLTYFQNEAQLEKSRLLSDRFSAERPKGSFSTLEIQRTEQGDSAMYLCASSLRATGGVDTQYFGPGTRLTVL.

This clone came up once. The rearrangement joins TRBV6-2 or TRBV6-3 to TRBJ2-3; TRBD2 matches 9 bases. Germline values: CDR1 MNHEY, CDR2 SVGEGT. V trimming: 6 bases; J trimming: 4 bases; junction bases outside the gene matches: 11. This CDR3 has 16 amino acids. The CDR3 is CASSPQGAGGSDTQYF. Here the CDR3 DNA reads TGTGCCAGCAGCCCCCAGGGAGCGGGAGGTTCAGATACGCAGTATTTT.

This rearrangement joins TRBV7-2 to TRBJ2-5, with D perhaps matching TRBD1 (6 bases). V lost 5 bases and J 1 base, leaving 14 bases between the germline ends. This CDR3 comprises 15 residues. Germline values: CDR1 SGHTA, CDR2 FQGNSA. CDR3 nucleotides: TGTGCCAGCAGCCCTTGGACAGCCACCCAAGAGACCCAGTACTTC. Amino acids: CASSPWTATQETQYF.

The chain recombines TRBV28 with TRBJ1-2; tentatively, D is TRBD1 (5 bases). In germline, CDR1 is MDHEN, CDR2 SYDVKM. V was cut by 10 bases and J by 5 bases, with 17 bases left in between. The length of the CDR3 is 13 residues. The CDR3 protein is CATWEGVLYGYTF. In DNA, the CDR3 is TGTGCCACCTGGGAAGGGGTTCTTTATGGCTACACCTTC.

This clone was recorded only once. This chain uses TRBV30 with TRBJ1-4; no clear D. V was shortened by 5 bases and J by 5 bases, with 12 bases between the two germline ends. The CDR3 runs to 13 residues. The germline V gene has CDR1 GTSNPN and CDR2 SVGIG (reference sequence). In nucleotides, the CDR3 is TGTGCCTGGGAAGGGCGGGGAAATGAAAAACTGTTTTTT. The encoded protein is CAWEGRGNEKLFF.

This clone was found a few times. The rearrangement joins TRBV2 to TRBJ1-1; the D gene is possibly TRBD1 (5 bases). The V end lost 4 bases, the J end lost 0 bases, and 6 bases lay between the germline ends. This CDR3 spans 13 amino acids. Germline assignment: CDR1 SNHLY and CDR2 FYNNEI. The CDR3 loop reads CASSGQLNTEAFF. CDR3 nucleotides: TGTGCCAGCAGTGGACAGTTGAACACTGAAGCTTTCTTT. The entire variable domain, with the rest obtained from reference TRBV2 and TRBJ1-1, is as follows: EPEVTQTPSHQVTQMGQEVILRCVPISNHLYFYWYRQILGQKVEFLVSFYNNEISEKSEIFDDQFSVERPDGSNFTLKIRSTKLEDSAMYFCASSGQLNTEAFFGQGTRLTVV.

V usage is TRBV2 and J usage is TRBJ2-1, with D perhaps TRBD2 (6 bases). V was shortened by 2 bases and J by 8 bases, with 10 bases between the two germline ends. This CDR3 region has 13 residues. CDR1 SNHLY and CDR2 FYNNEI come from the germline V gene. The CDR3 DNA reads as TGTGCCAGCAGTGAATCGGGGACTCATGAGCAGTTCTTC. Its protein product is CASSESGTHEQFF. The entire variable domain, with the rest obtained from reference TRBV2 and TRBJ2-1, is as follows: EPEVTQTPSHQVTQMGQEVILRCVPISNHLYFYWYRQILGQKVEFLVSFYNNEISEKSEIFDDQFSVERPDGSNFTLKIRSTKLEDSAMYFCASSESGTHEQFFGPGTRLTVL.

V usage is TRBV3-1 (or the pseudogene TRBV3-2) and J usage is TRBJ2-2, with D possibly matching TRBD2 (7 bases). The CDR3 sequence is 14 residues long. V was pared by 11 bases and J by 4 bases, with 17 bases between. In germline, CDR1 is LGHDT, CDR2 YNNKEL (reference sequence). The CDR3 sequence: CASQGGGITGELFF. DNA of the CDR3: TGTGCCTCCCAGGGAGGGGGAATCACCGGGGAGCTGTTTTTT.

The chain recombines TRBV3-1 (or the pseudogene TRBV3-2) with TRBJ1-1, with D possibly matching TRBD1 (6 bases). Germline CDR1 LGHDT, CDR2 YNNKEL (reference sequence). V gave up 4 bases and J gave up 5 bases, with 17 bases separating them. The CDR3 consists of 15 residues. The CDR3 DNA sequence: TGTGCCAGCAGCCCAAGACAGGCGCTTGGGACTGAAGCTTTCTTT. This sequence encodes CASSPRQALGTEAFF.

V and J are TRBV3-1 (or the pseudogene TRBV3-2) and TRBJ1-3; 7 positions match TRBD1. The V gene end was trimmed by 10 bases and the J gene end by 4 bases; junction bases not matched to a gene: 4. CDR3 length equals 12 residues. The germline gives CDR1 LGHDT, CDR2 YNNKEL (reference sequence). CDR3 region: CATQGPGNTIYF. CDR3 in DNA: TGTGCCACACAGGGGCCCGGAAACACCATATATTTT.

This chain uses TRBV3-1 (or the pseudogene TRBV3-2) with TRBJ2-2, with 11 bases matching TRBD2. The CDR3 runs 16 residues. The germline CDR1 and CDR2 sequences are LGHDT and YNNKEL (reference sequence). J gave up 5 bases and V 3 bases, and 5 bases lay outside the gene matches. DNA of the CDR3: TGTGCCAGCAGCCATAGCGGGAGGGGAGGTACCGGGGAGCTGTTTTTT. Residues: CASSHSGRGGTGELFF.